This TCR beta chain is drawn from a study of blood T cell repertoires in COVID-19. Looking at the study overall: Collection of acute and convalescent COVID-19 samples took place in the United States, Italy and Spain. PBMCs, B-cell-depleted T cells, or T cells were the source of the cDNA or gDNA that made up the material.

Looked up from germline, CDR1 is LNHDA and CDR2 is SQIVND (reference sequence). V was pared by 3 bases and J by 3 bases, with 6 bases of the junction left unmatched. The CDR3 extends over 16 amino acids. Authors' data handling: The assay estimated nucleated cells by amplifying reference gene primers. This table comes from immunoSEQ multiplex PCR, and its TCRdb copy is limited to in-frame clones, with some not included. V, J and clone size are those of that table, while D and trimming were read from the DNA. The sample carries over 200,000 clones, more than 70% recorded once. The receptor was derived from a man older than 75 with acute or convalescent COVID-19. Input material: peripheral blood. The V and J genes are TRBV19 and TRBJ1-4, with 8 bases identical to TRBD1. CDR3 in amino acids: CASSMRQGTANEKLFF. The CDR3 DNA follows: TGTGCCAGTAGTATGAGACAGGGGACAGCTAATGAAAAACTGTTTTTT.